This TCR beta chain is drawn from a study of T cell responses to AZD1222 COVID-19 vaccine. A word on this clone: Its target is not known.

Study outcomes and limitations: Most donors were white British and more were female, and clonal diversity was possibly underestimated. Among spike-specific TCRs, nearly half reportedly target unmutated variant regions.

The germline gives CDR1 KGHSH, CDR2 LQKENI. V lost 2 bases, J lost 0 bases, and 10 bases lay in between. The CDR3 loop spans 15 amino acids. Here immunoSEQ multiplex PCR was the method, and the copy in TCRdb shows in-frame clones only, minus some. The data hold about 99,000 clones, with over 75% observed a single time. Sequences were derived from peripheral blood, sampled on day 0 of AZD1222 vaccination. The genes are TRBV18 and TRBJ1-1; no clear D gene. The clonotype was recovered from an adult in good health. CDR3: CASSPNSGMNTEAFF. DNA of the CDR3: TGTGCCAGCTCACCAAATTCGGGCATGAACACTGAAGCTTTCTTT.